This paragraph covers one TCR beta chain sequence. What it binds is not known. MiXCR, run by TCRdb on the multiplex PCR reads, gives a single entry per CDR3 protein. The sample contains approximately 210,000 distinct CDR3 sequences, about 32% of which appear only once. Axillary draining lymph nodes of breast cancer patients supplied the node samples. Trimming took off 1 base at V and 8 bases at J, with 11 bases between the two ends. This CDR3 has 14 amino acids. The data derive from a study of breast tumors, draining lymph nodes, adjacent tissues. Overall study results and limits: Luminal-like breast cancer showed significantly higher tumor–nontumor repertoire similarity than basal-like.

This clonotype was sampled from a female donor with breast cancer. Some clones in this sample may be carry-over from other donors' samples. Specimen: axillary lymph node tissue. The V and J genes are TRBV12-3 or TRBV12-4 and TRBJ1-4, with D tentatively TRBD1 (6 bases). The CDR3 DNA sequence: TGTGCCAGCAGTTTAGGGACTAGGGGGGAAAAACTGTTTTTT. Protein: CASSLGTRGEKLFF.